This TCR beta chain emerged from a study of T cells in Graves' hyperthyroidism and ophthalmopathy. As for the study in general: Peripheral blood sampling occurred at initial diagnosis, before any treatment.

TCR beta CDR3 regions were amplified from RNA transcripts. When the TCR CDR3 underwent first-round RT-PCR, the HTBI primer set was used. Each CDR3 protein gets one entry after TCRdb re-called the multiplex PCR reads with MiXCR. The sample lists 220,000 or so distinct CDR3 sequences; about a sixth were seen once. General study findings and limits: Researchers report that a 13 V-J model separated ophthalmopathy from stable hyperthyroidism.

Clinicians diagnosed patients from clinical symptoms, serum thyroxine and TRAb, thyroid ultrasound and orbital computed tomography. This clonotype occurred many times. Its antigen is undetermined. Trimming stripped 12 bases from V and 0 bases from J, with 23 bases between. The germline CDR1 and CDR2 sequences are KGHDR and SFDVKD. The length of the CDR3 is 17 residues. What was sequenced was blood. The receptor comes from a woman aged 18-29 years with Graves' ophthalmopathy. The rearrangement joins TRBV24-1 to TRBJ1-5; a weak D match, TRBD1 (6 bases). The CDR3 nucleotides read TGTGCCGAACCGGGGGGCCCTGAACATCTTAGCAATCAGCCCCAGCATTTT. Translating gives CAEPGGPEHLSNQPQHF.